The table lists the clone carrying this T cell receptor (beta chain) with many counts. Its antigen is unidentified. Arm-PCR of CDR3 regions with iRepertoire HTBI primers generated TCR beta libraries. Using its own MiXCR run on the multiplex PCR reads, TCRdb lists one record per CDR3 protein. This sample has a few hundred thousand distinct CDR3 sequences, with about 16% found just once. The CDR3 sequence is 15 residues long. Trimming shortened V by 1 base and J by 3 bases, and 14 bases separated the two germline ends. In germline, CDR1 is SQVTM, CDR2 ANQGSEA. The data derive from a study of regulatory T cells in long-lasting Graves disease. The wider study: Duration of antithyroid drug therapy among newly diagnosed Graves' patients was under 3 months. Study-wide results and limits: Patients with persistent Graves' had lower TCR diversity than newly diagnosed patients.

The time point is: newly diagnosed GD, antithyroid drugs for less than 3 months. There was RNA extracted from PBMCs, and the TCR library was made from it. Separately, the same data were catalogued under a study of T cells in Graves' hyperthyroidism and ophthalmopathy. That study adds: Lactation, pregnancy, other autoimmune disease or uncontrolled infection excluded patients. The primer set for the first-round RT-PCR of the TCR CDR3 was HTBI.

The source is a woman between 18 and 29 years old with Graves disease. This sequence joins TRBV29-1 and TRBJ2-3; TRBD1 is a possible D gene (7 bases). This material consisted of peripheral blood mononuclear cells (PBMCs), taken at new diagnosis, from a patient treated with antithyroid drugs. The CDR3 nucleotides are TGCAGCGTTGAAGGCACAGGGGAGGAGACAGATACGCAGTATTTT. It encodes CSVEGTGEETDTQYF.